Shown below are 18 T cell receptor beta chains from a single sample sequenced in a study of blood T cell repertoires in COVID-19. Repertoires were generated with immunoSEQ multiplex PCR, while TCRdb's copy carries only in-frame clones and drops some. The top ten clones hold approximately 18% of a sample with about 99,000 clones, 60% to 85% of them seen once. Sequencing was performed on peripheral blood. The receptor set was obtained from a woman older than 75 with active or convalescent COVID-19.

V usage is TRBV5-4 and J usage is TRBJ1-2; tentative D call: TRBD1 (5 bases). Trimming cost V 0 bases and J 8 bases, with 29 bases left between them. The germline CDR1 and CDR2 sequences are SGHNT and YYREEE (reference sequence). The CDR3 runs to 19 residues. CDR3 bases: TGTGCCAGCAGCTTGGTAAGGGGAAATGGACGGTACGGCCCGGAGGGCTACACCTTC. It encodes CASSLVRGNGRYGPEGYTF. Complete variable domain (other parts from reference TRBV5-4 and TRBJ1-2): ETGVTQSPTHLIKTRGQQVTLRCSSQSGHNTVSWYQQALGQGPQFIFQYYREEENGRGNFPPRFSGLQFPNYSSELNVNALELDDSALYLCASSLVRGNGRYGPEGYTFGSGTRLTVV.

This chain links TRBV5-4 with TRBJ1-3; tentatively, D is TRBD1 (6 bases). Germline loops: CDR1 SGHNT, CDR2 YYREEE (reference sequence). Trimming took 4 bases from V and 0 from J, leaving 14 bases between them. This CDR3 region has 16 residues. CDR3 nucleotides: TGTGCCAGCAGCCTGGACAGTTCAAGCTCTGGAAACACCATATATTTT. It yields the protein CASSLDSSSSGNTIYF.

This clone showed up just once. This chain connects TRBV5-1 to TRBJ2-1; TRBD1 matches 10 bases. V was pared by 4 bases and J by 4 bases, with 5 bases of the junction left unmatched. This CDR3 is 15 amino acids long. The germline CDR1 and CDR2 sequences are SGHRS and YFSETQ. CDR3: CASSTGTGVYNEQFF. CDR3 bases: TGCGCCAGCAGCACCGGGACAGGGGTTTACAATGAGCAGTTCTTC.

This chain joins TRBV10-3 and TRBJ2-3, with D uncertain. The CDR3 has 13 amino acids. CDR1 and CDR2 (germline): ENHRY, SYGVKD. Between the trimmed V and J ends, which lost 2 bases and 5 bases, there was a span of 8 bases. CDR3 sequence (DNA): TGTGCCATCAGTGAGCCGAACGGAGATACGCAGTATTTT. It codes for CAISEPNGDTQYF.

V and J are TRBV7-8 and TRBJ2-5, with D perhaps matching TRBD2 (5 bases). This CDR3 region has 13 residues. From germline, CDR1 is SGHVS and CDR2 FQNEAQ. V dropped 1 base and J dropped 7 bases, with 10 bases sitting between them. The chain's CDR3 is CASSLDTRGTQYF. CDR3 nucleotide sequence: TGTGCCAGCAGCTTAGATACTCGGGGGACCCAGTACTTC.

This sequence joins TRBV5-6 and TRBJ2-1; no clear D. V lost 0 bases and J lost 3, with 7 bases in between. The CDR3 contains 14 residues. The germline V gene has CDR1 SGHDT and CDR2 YYEEEE. This chain's CDR3 is CASSLGTNYNEQFF. DNA of the CDR3: TGTGCCAGCAGCTTGGGTACTAACTACAATGAGCAGTTCTTC.

The J gene is TRBJ2-7, the V gene TRBV11-2; TRBD1 is a possible D gene (6 bases). CDR3 length equals 17 residues. V was pared by 4 bases and J by 3 bases, with 22 bases between. The germline CDR1 and CDR2 sequences are SGHAT and FQNNGV. CDR3 protein: CASSSLPGTPTFYEQYF. The CDR3 DNA is TGTGCCAGCAGCTCTCTCCCCGGGACACCCACTTTCTACGAGCAGTACTTC.

The genes are TRBV9 and TRBJ2-1; the D gene is possibly TRBD2 (5 bases). The CDR3 spans 15 residues. The V end lost 0 bases, the J end lost 7 bases, and 14 bases lay between the germline ends. Per the germline V gene, CDR1 is SGDLS and CDR2 is YYNGEE. CDR3 DNA sequence: TGTGCCAGCAGCGTAGAGTGGGAGCTTTGGAATGAGCAGTTCTTC. It codes for CASSVEWELWNEQFF.

The V and J genes are TRBV28 and TRBJ2-7; 12 bases are a match to TRBD1. This CDR3 contains 15 residues. Trimming took 5 bases from V and 7 from J; bases not matched to a gene: 9. Germline assignment: CDR1 MDHEN and CDR2 SYDVKM. The CDR3 is CASSPEGQGAGEQYF. The DNA for the CDR3 is TGTGCCAGCAGTCCCGAGGGACAGGGGGCAGGTGAGCAGTACTTC.

The chain recombines TRBV2 with TRBJ2-1; D is possibly TRBD2 (5 bases). The CDR3 consists of 15 residues. V lost 7 bases, J lost 3 bases, and 16 bases lay in between. Germline V gene lookup returns CDR1 SNHLY and CDR2 FYNNEI. CDR3: CASTELVRVYNEQFF. DNA of the CDR3: TGTGCCAGCACCGAACTAGTACGGGTCTACAATGAGCAGTTCTTC.

The count of this clone is one. The chain recombines TRBV9 with TRBJ2-3, with TRBD2 matching 7 bases. J was trimmed by 6 bases and V by 0 bases; bases with no gene match: 7. The CDR3 loop spans 15 amino acids. The germline V gene encodes CDR1 SGDLS and CDR2 YYNGEE. CDR3 coding DNA: TGTGCCAGCAGCGTAGCATTGCGGGAGACGGATACGCAGTATTTT. It specifies CASSVALRETDTQYF.

The rearrangement joins TRBV19 to TRBJ2-3, with 8 bases fitting TRBD1. From germline, CDR1 is LNHDA and CDR2 SQIVND (reference sequence). This CDR3 spans 15 amino acids. The J segment lost 3 bases and the V segment lost 5 bases, leaving 7 bases of the junction unmatched. The CDR3, as DNA: TGTGCCAGTAGTCACCCAGGGGGCACGACAGATACGCAGTATTTT. This encodes CASSHPGGTTDTQYF.

For this clone: Mismatch with germline at one junction end may stem from a read error. The chain uses TRBV2 and TRBJ2-7, with a tentative D call TRBD2 (6 bases). Germline V gene data show CDR1 as SNHLY and CDR2 as FYNNEI. The CDR3 consists of 16 residues. The CDR3 is CASSEGEASASYGQYF. The CDR3 nucleotides read TGTGCCAGCAGTGAAGGTGAGGCTAGCGCGTCCTACGGGCAGTACTTC.

The chain joins TRBV27 to TRBJ2-1; D perhaps matches TRBD1 (5 bases). CDR1 is MNHEY and CDR2 is SMNVEV in the germline V gene (reference sequence). The CDR3 runs to 17 residues. Trimming took 0 bases from V and 8 from J, leaving 20 bases between them. CDR3 region: CASSLSDGTSTRDEQFF. As DNA, the CDR3 is TGTGCCAGCAGTTTATCGGACGGAACCTCAACCAGGGATGAGCAGTTCTTC.

Note on this clone: The junction departs from germline at one end; a sequencing error may be responsible. The chain couples TRBV5-1 to TRBJ2-7; maybe TRBD2 (6 bases). Per the germline V gene, CDR1 is SGHRS and CDR2 is YFSETQ. The CDR3 has 14 residues. For the CDR3, the DNA is TGTGCCAGCAGCTTGGTGGGGGGTAGGGACGAGCAGTACTTC. Residues: CASSLVGGRDEQYF.

The chain links TRBV9 to TRBJ2-5; 14 bases line up with TRBD2. The CDR3 runs to 16 residues. Germline V gives CDR1 SGDLS, CDR2 YYNGEE. V shed 3 bases and J 5 bases; nucleotides not matched to a gene: 6. This chain's CDR3 is CASSARLAGGWETQYF. In DNA form, the CDR3 reads TGTGCCAGCAGCGCAAGACTAGCGGGAGGGTGGGAGACCCAGTACTTC.

The table lists this clone with a count of one. The chain has TRBV6-6 and TRBJ1-5; weak D call: TRBD1 (6 bases). V gave up 6 bases and J gave up 0 bases, with 9 bases separating them. Germline-derived CDR1 and CDR2 are MNHNY and SVGAGI (reference sequence). This CDR3 region has 14 residues. The CDR3 loop is CASSRTVSNQPQHF. The CDR3 DNA follows: TGTGCCAGCAGCCGGACAGTTAGCAATCAGCCCCAGCATTTT.

The rearrangement joins TRBV19 to TRBJ1-5, with TRBD1 matching 7 bases. The junction had 8 bases not matched to a gene; V was cut back by 7 bases and J by 2 bases. The CDR3 extends over 15 amino acids. Germline CDR1 is LNHDA and CDR2 is SQIVND (reference sequence). The CDR3 DNA reads TGTGCCAGTAAGGACGACAGGGCGGGCAATCAGCCCCAGCATTTT. Its protein product is CASKDDRAGNQPQHF.